Described below is a single T cell receptor beta chain sequence and its context. These data originate in a study of blood T cell repertoires in COVID-19. The wider study: Nucleic acid was either cDNA or gDNA, and it came from T cells, B-cell-depleted T cells, or PBMCs.

Germline values: CDR1 MNHEY, CDR2 SVGAGI. The CDR3 is 14 amino acids. Trimming took 7 bases from V and 5 from J; bases not matched to a gene: 9. Using immunoSEQ multiplex PCR, the repertoire was profiled, and TCRdb retains in-frame clones only, with some absent. The table includes around 340,000 clones, 70% to 90% detected once. This receptor was obtained from a woman aged 55-70 years with COVID-19, enrolled during active disease. Sequencing was done on a sample of peripheral blood. The chain uses TRBV6-5 and TRBJ2-7; TRBD1 agrees at 9 bases. This CDR3 reads CASNIGQGWNEQYF. Here the CDR3 DNA reads TGTGCCAGCAATATAGGACAGGGGTGGAACGAGCAGTACTTC.